Following are 21 T cell receptor beta chains from one sample sequenced in a study of T cells in women clearing cervical HPV infection. Data came from immunoSEQ multiplex PCR; TCRdb stores just in-frame clones and leaves some out. Here the sample table reports about 36,000 clones. Sequencing was performed on blood buffy coat. These receptors came from a woman aged 18 to 69 with a cervical HPV16 infection that either progressed to CIN3+ or cleared (not recorded which).

To note about this clone: The CDR3 goes on 3 residues after the read ends, and that part is filled in from the germline J gene. The chain is built from TRBV11-1 and TRBJ2-2; D remains unclear. With 2 bases removed from V and 6 bases from J, the gap between germline ends came to 13 bases. CDR3 length: 15 amino acids. Germline values: CDR1 SGHAT, CDR2 FQDESV (reference sequence). The CDR3 here is CASSLFPAAAGELFF. CDR3 DNA, as far as it was read: TGTGCCAGCAGCTTATTCCCGGCCGCGGCCGGGGAG.

As for this clone: The sequence runs out 3 residues before the end of the CDR3; the remainder is reconstructed from the germline J gene. This chain joins TRBV5-1 and TRBJ2-3, with 7 nucleotides matching TRBD2. The CDR3 loop spans 14 amino acids. The germline CDR1 and CDR2 sequences are SGHRS and YFSETQ. V lost 6 bases, J lost 3 bases, and 7 bases stayed unmatched. The CDR3 region is CASTGGRLTDTQYF. The part of the CDR3 DNA that was read is TGCGCCAGCACTGGCGGGAGACTGACAGATACG.

A note on this clone: The read falls 3 residues short of the CDR3 end, and the missing part is taken from the germline J gene. Within the sample, other DNA sequences also encode this same CDR3. This chain uses TRBV18 with TRBJ1-3; weak D call: TRBD1 (5 bases). The length of the CDR3 is 20 residues. Germline V gene data show CDR1 as KGHSH and CDR2 as LQKENI. V was trimmed by 3 bases and J by 4 bases, leaving 28 bases between them. Partial CDR3 DNA: TGTGCCAGCTCACCCAACAACATTAGAGGGGCCTCACCTATCGGAAACACC. It codes for CASSPNNIRGASPIGNT. The CDR3 as a whole reads CASSPNNIRGASPIGNTIYF.

Comments on this clone: Read coverage stops 3 residues before the CDR3 terminus; the germline J gene supplies the remainder. The V call is TRBV4-2, the J call TRBJ2-2; perhaps TRBD2 as D (5 bases). CDR3 length equals 16 residues. Trimming shortened V by 0 bases and J by 4 bases, and 12 bases separated the two germline ends. Germline CDR1 and CDR2: LGHNA and YNFKEQ. The covered CDR3 bases are TGTGCCAGCAGCCAAGAATCGGGGTTGGCCACCGGGGAG. It is translated as CASSQESGLATGE. The whole CDR3 protein is CASSQESGLATGELFF.

On this clone: The sequence runs out 3 residues before the end of the CDR3; the remainder is reconstructed from the germline J gene. The chain carries TRBV6-1 and TRBJ2-7; 9 nucleotides align to TRBD2. With 0 bases clipped from V and 0 bases from J, the junction kept 12 bases outside the gene matches. Germline V CDR1 and CDR2: MNHNS, SASEGT. CDR3 length equals 19 residues. The sequenced part of the CDR3 DNA is TGTGCCAGCAGTGAAGCTGGTCCGGGGCTAGCGGGGCTCTCCTACGAG. It is translated as CASSEAGPGLAGLSYE. The whole CDR3 sequence reads CASSEAGPGLAGLSYEQYF.

In the case of this clone: The read terminates 3 residues before the CDR3 end, so the remaining end is supplied by the germline J gene. The chain recombines TRBV19 with TRBJ1-1; 7 nucleotides line up with TRBD1. The CDR3 covers 13 residues. Unmatched junction bases numbered 1, after V lost 2 bases and J lost 4 bases. The germline V gene has CDR1 LNHDA and CDR2 SQIVND (reference sequence). The CDR3 bases that were read are TGTGCCAGTAGTATAAACAGGGGCACTGAA. Translated: CASSINRGTE. The whole CDR3 sequence reads CASSINRGTEAFF.

The CDR3 protein is CASSSGQHYGYTF. The sequenced part of the CDR3 DNA is TGTGCCAGCAGCTCGGGACAGCACTATGGC. The chain employs TRBV7-9 and TRBJ1-2; 7 bases are a match to TRBD1. The read ends 3 residues shy of where the CDR3 ends; the end is completed using the germline J gene. CDR3 length: 13 amino acids. The germline gives CDR1 SEHNR, CDR2 FQNEAQ (reference sequence). The V gene end was trimmed by 4 bases and the J gene end by 3 bases; junction bases not matched to a gene: 2.

Concerning this clone itself: The read gets to within 3 residues of the CDR3 end, and the germline J gene fills in the rest. V gene TRBV18 combines with J gene TRBJ1-2, with D uncertain. Germline V lookup: CDR1 KGHSH, CDR2 LQKENI. This CDR3 has 15 amino acids. CDR3: CASSSWTSGEDTYTF. The CDR3 DNA, read in part, is TGTGCCAGCTCATCTTGGACTAGCGGGGAAGATACC.

About this clone itself: With the read ending 3 residues before the CDR3 end, the germline J gene is used to fill in that end. This chain uses TRBV28 with TRBJ2-2; 9 bases map to TRBD2. Germline V CDR1 and CDR2: MDHEN, SYDVKM. CDR3 length: 16 amino acids. Trimming cost V 6 bases and J 8 bases; bases outside gene matches: 13. The DNA read from the CDR3 is TGTGCCAGCAGCCCTTCGGCGGGGGGGAAATTAGGGGAG. This codes for CASSPSAGGKLGE. The entire CDR3 is CASSPSAGGKLGELFF.

Note on this clone: The CDR3 is cut off 3 residues early in the read; its end comes from the germline J gene. The rearrangement joins TRBV19 to TRBJ2-7, with D possibly being TRBD1 (6 bases). Trimming stripped 3 bases from V and 4 bases from J, with 16 bases between. Germline V lookup: CDR1 LNHDA, CDR2 SQIVND (reference sequence). The CDR3 spans 15 residues. The CDR3 region is CASSIAGVSGYEQYF. The covered CDR3 bases are TGTGCCAGTAGTATCGCAGGGGTCAGCGGATACGAG. The full variable domain, completed using reference TRBV19 and TRBJ2-7, is DGGITQSPKYLFRKEGQNVTLSCEQNLNHDAMYWYRQDPGQGLRLIYYSQIVNDFQKGDIAEGYSVSREKKESFPLTVTSAQKNPTAFYLCASSIAGVSGYEQYFGPGTRLTVT.

Comments on this clone: The read falls 3 residues short of the CDR3 end, and the missing part is taken from the germline J gene. V and J are TRBV30 and TRBJ1-1, with 8 positions matching TRBD1. Unmatched junction bases numbered 7, after V lost 4 bases and J lost 6 bases. The germline V gene encodes CDR1 GTSNPN and CDR2 SVGIG (reference sequence). The CDR3 consists of 13 residues. The sequenced CDR3 bases are TGTGCCTGGACAGGGGGCAAGGGGGCTGAA. Protein product: CAWTGGKGAE. From start to end, the CDR3 is CAWTGGKGAEAFF.

Notes on this clone: The read falls 3 residues short of the CDR3 end, and the missing part is taken from the germline J gene. The V call is TRBV18, the J call TRBJ2-1, with TRBD2 identical over 7 bases. J was trimmed by 8 bases and V by 3 bases; bases with no gene match: 7. This CDR3 region has 14 residues. Germline CDR1 is KGHSH and CDR2 is LQKENI. The sequenced part of the CDR3 DNA is TGTGCCAGCTCACCCGTTCAGGGAGGGGATGAG. This codes for CASSPVQGGDE. The full CDR3 is CASSPVQGGDEQFF.

On this clone itself: The read comes to an end 3 residues before the CDR3 does, leaving the germline J gene to fill in the end. The genes are TRBV20-1 and TRBJ2-7; TRBD1 matches at 7 bases. The CDR3 covers 15 residues. The V and J ends lost 6 bases and 0 bases, in that order; junction bases with no gene match: 11. The germline CDR1 and CDR2 sequences are DFQATT and SNEGSKA (reference sequence). CDR3 protein: CSATRGQRSSYEQYF. The sequenced part of the CDR3 DNA is TGCAGTGCCACCAGGGGACAGCGAAGCTCCTACGAG.

About this clone itself: The sequenced fragment ends 3 residues before the CDR3 boundary, so the rest is inferred from the germline J gene. The chain has TRBV7-9 and TRBJ2-6; unclear D gene. The germline gives CDR1 SEHNR, CDR2 FQNEAQ (reference sequence). The CDR3 runs to 14 residues. V was shortened by 10 bases and J by 0 bases, with 10 bases between the two germline ends. The CDR3 loop reads CAIEPGSGANVLTF. CDR3 DNA (partial): TGTGCCATTGAACCAGGCTCTGGGGCCAACGTC.

Comments on this clone: The read terminates 3 residues before the CDR3 end, so the remaining end is supplied by the germline J gene. The chain links TRBV30 to TRBJ1-2, with TRBD1 matching 9 bases. The CDR3 is 15 amino acids. From germline, CDR1 is GTSNPN and CDR2 SVGIG (reference sequence). Trimming cost V 4 bases and J 5 bases; bases outside gene matches: 11. CDR3 protein: CAWINTGGRGYGYTF. The part of the CDR3 DNA that was read is TGTGCCTGGATTAATACAGGGGGCCGGGGGTATGGC. The variable domain in full, with the rest retrieved from reference TRBV30 and TRBJ1-2, is SQTIHQWPATLVQPVGSPLSLECTVEGTSNPNLYWYRQAAGRGLQLLFYSVGIGQISSEVPQNLSASRPQDRQFILSSKKLLLSDSGFYLCAWINTGGRGYGYTFGSGTRLTVV.

A remark on this clone: The read gets to within 3 residues of the CDR3 end, and the germline J gene fills in the rest. The chain uses TRBV5-6 and TRBJ1-4; the D gene is possibly TRBD1 (5 bases). From germline, CDR1 is SGHDT and CDR2 YYEEEE. This CDR3 comprises 14 residues. CDR3 region: CASSLSGDHSPLFF. CDR3 DNA (partial): TGTGCCAGCAGCTTGTCGGGGGACCATTCACCA.

Comments on this clone: Read data end 3 residues before the CDR3 end; the end is taken from the germline J gene. The genes are TRBV6-2 or TRBV6-3 and TRBJ1-2; unclear D gene. Germline lookup yields CDR1 MNHEY and CDR2 SVGEGT. The CDR3 has 13 residues. Trimming stripped 6 bases from V and 7 bases from J, with 15 bases between. CDR3 protein: CASRGAGSFGYTF. CDR3 DNA, as far as it was read: TGTGCCAGCAGGGGCGCGGGTTCATTTGGC.

In regard to this clone: Read sequence stops 3 residues before the CDR3 end, and the germline J gene provides the missing end. The gene calls are TRBV7-9 and TRBJ2-4; D might be TRBD2 (5 bases). This CDR3 spans 11 amino acids. The germline V gene encodes CDR1 SEHNR and CDR2 FQNEAQ (reference sequence). This chain's CDR3 is CASTTGYGQYF. The part of the CDR3 DNA that was read is TGTGCCAGCACCACGGGGTATGGT.

In regard to this clone: The read terminates 3 residues before the CDR3 end, so the remaining end is supplied by the germline J gene. The chain has TRBV19 and TRBJ1-5, with D possibly TRBD1 on 5 matching bases. This CDR3 has 13 amino acids. V was clipped by 2 bases and J by 9 bases, with 11 bases between them. Germline values: CDR1 LNHDA, CDR2 SQIVND (reference sequence). CDR3 bases read: TGTGCCAGTAGTATACCTTCCACAGGGCCC. Translated, it gives CASSIPSTGP. The complete CDR3 sequence is CASSIPSTGPQHF.

A word on this clone: The DNA ends 3 residues before the CDR3 does, and the rest of the CDR3 is filled in from the germline J gene. The chain carries TRBV19 and TRBJ1-2; 11 bases fit TRBD1. The ends lost 5 bases at V and 3 bases at J; junction bases unmatched: 11. Germline V gene sequence: CDR1 LNHDA, CDR2 SQIVND (reference sequence). The length of the CDR3 is 17 residues. The part of the CDR3 DNA that was read is TGTGCCAGTAGTCCCCGGACAGGGGGCGGTCGAGACTATGGC. Amino acids: CASSPRTGGGRDYG. The full CDR3 protein reads CASSPRTGGGRDYGYTF.

CDR3 sequence: CASSPGQMGEQFF. The sequenced CDR3 bases are TGTGCCAGCTCACCGGGACAGATGGGTGAG. V gene TRBV18 combines with J gene TRBJ2-1, with 7 bases lining up with TRBD1. Coverage ceases 3 residues before the CDR3 finishes, and the germline J gene fills in the end. CDR3 length: 13 residues. Germline V gene sequence: CDR1 KGHSH, CDR2 LQKENI. Trimming removed 3 bases from V and 9 bases from J; junction bases left unmatched: 5. Looking up the rest from reference TRBV18 and TRBJ2-1 gives the full variable domain: NAGVMQNPRHLVRRRGQEARLRCSPMKGHSHVYWYRQLPEEGLKFMVYLQKENIIDESGMPKERFSAEFPKEGPSILRIQQVVRGDSAAYFCASSPGQMGEQFFGPGTRLTVL.